The 8 T cell receptor beta chains listed next were all sequenced from one sample in a study of blood T cell repertoires in COVID-19. Method: immunoSEQ multiplex PCR; TCRdb's copy keeps in-frame clones and lacks some. Among a few hundred thousand clones listed, more than 80% were seen once. The specimen sequenced was PBMCs or T cells enriched from blood (not recorded which). The receptors come from a young man who had recovered from COVID-19.

This rearrangement joins TRBV7-9 to TRBJ2-3; 8 bases fit TRBD1. This CDR3 spans 16 amino acids. Trimming cost V 5 bases and J 1 base; bases outside gene matches: 8. Germline V gene lookup returns CDR1 SEHNR and CDR2 FQNEAQ (reference sequence). In nucleotides, the CDR3 is TGTGCCAGCAGCCCCCCAGGGGGCCTGGGCACAGATACGCAGTATTTT. Amino acids: CASSPPGGLGTDTQYF.

The chain joins TRBV6-5 to TRBJ1-1; 8 nucleotides agree with TRBD1. The CDR3 is 13 residues long. Germline-derived CDR1 and CDR2 are MNHEY and SVGAGI. Germline trimming cut 9 bases from V and 4 bases from J; bases unmatched to any gene: 7. The DNA of the CDR3 is TGTGCCAGTACCGGGACAGGTGGCACTGAAGCTTTCTTT. It specifies CASTGTGGTEAFF.

The rearrangement links TRBV9 to TRBJ2-7, with a weak D call TRBD1 (5 bases). V was clipped by 4 bases and J by 5 bases, with 13 bases between them. This CDR3 has 13 residues. Germline CDR1 reads SGDLS; CDR2 reads YYNGEE. The CDR3 spells CASSLQQGNEQYF. CDR3 nucleotide sequence: TGTGCCAGCAGCTTACAGCAGGGAAACGAGCAGTACTTC.

The rearrangement joins TRBV6-1 to TRBJ2-7; 7 positions agree with TRBD1. Germline V gene data show CDR1 as MNHNS and CDR2 as SASEGT. The length of the CDR3 is 14 residues. V was clipped by 3 bases and J by 4 bases; unmatched bases: 6. The DNA for the CDR3 is TGTGCCAGCAGTGACACCGGGACAGAATACGAGCAGTACTTC. Its translation: CASSDTGTEYEQYF.

V and J are TRBV4-3 and TRBJ2-7, with D hard to call. Between the trimmed V and J ends, which lost 0 bases and 7 bases, there was a span of 16 bases. CDR3 length: 15 residues. Per the germline V gene, CDR1 is LGHNA and CDR2 is YSLEER. The CDR3 DNA reads as TGCGCCAGCAGCCAAGATCTTTCCTTTGGGCAGGAGCAGTACTTC. Translated: CASSQDLSFGQEQYF.

The chain couples TRBV7-6 to TRBJ2-7, with D maybe TRBD1 (6 bases). The CDR3 contains 16 residues. The germline V and J ends were trimmed by 1 base and 2 bases, with 15 bases remaining between them. Germline lookup yields CDR1 SGHVS and CDR2 FNYEAQ. This CDR3 reads CASSLEVPGTTYEQYF. In DNA form, the CDR3 reads TGTGCCAGCAGCTTAGAGGTCCCCGGGACAACCTACGAGCAGTACTTC.

This clone was seen more than once but under ten times. The rearrangement links TRBV5-6 to TRBJ1-1, with a tentative D call TRBD1 (5 bases). This CDR3 has 13 residues. V was clipped by 0 bases and J by 5 bases, with 8 bases between them. CDR1 is SGHDT, CDR2 YYEEEE, per germline. CDR3 DNA: TGTGCCAGCAGCTTGGTTCAGGGTACTGAAGCTTTCTTT. This encodes CASSLVQGTEAFF.

The chain couples TRBV3-1 (or the pseudogene TRBV3-2) to TRBJ1-4, with D hard to call. V lost 0 bases, J lost 3 bases, and 11 bases lay in between. In germline, CDR1 is LGHDT, CDR2 YNNKEL (reference sequence). The CDR3 totals 16 residues. CDR3 in amino acids: CASSQETRESNEKLFF. In DNA form, the CDR3 reads TGTGCCAGCAGCCAAGAAACCCGGGAGTCTAATGAAAAACTGTTTTTT.